These 17 T cell receptor beta chains share one sample of origin, sequenced in a study of identical twins. Each CDR3 protein is one row after TCRdb ran MiXCR on the 5' RACE reads. In the table there are some 600,000 distinct CDR3 sequences, just over 7% of which are singletons. The sample was also linked to a second study, of yellow fever vaccine responses in identical twins.

The sample taken for sequencing was PBMCs. These receptors originate from a woman under 30 in good health.

This clonotype was detected ten times or more. The chain combines TRBV20-1 with TRBJ2-3; maybe TRBD2 (5 bases). This CDR3 is built from 14 residues. Deletions cut 1 base from V and 3 bases from J, with 11 bases between. Germline CDR1 and CDR2: DFQATT and SNEGSKA (reference sequence). CDR3 amino acids: CSARGEIRTDTQYF. For the CDR3, the DNA is TGCAGTGCTAGAGGGGAGATTAGGACAGATACGCAGTATTTT.

This sequence joins TRBV7-8 and TRBJ2-3; the D gene is possibly TRBD2 (6 bases). Trimming stripped 3 bases from V and 4 bases from J, with 11 bases between. Germline V CDR1 and CDR2: SGHVS, FQNEAQ. CDR3 size: 14 residues. CDR3 sequence: CASSFLGGADTQYF. Written as DNA, the CDR3 is TGTGCCAGCAGCTTCTTGGGCGGGGCAGATACGCAGTATTTT.

The chain joins TRBV28 to TRBJ2-7; no definite D call. The CDR3 loop spans 12 amino acids. Germline V CDR1 and CDR2: MDHEN, SYDVKM. The V end lost 5 bases, the J end lost 4 bases, and 9 bases lay between the germline ends. CDR3 bases: TGTGCCAGCAGTCCCCAAAAATACGAGCAGTACTTC. As protein: CASSPQKYEQYF.

This clonotype was seen a handful of times. The chain couples TRBV5-1 to TRBJ1-1, with unresolved D. Looked up from germline, CDR1 is SGHRS and CDR2 is YFSETQ. The CDR3 runs to 15 residues. V was clipped by 0 bases and J by 5 bases, with 14 bases between them. CDR3 protein: CASSLGHTEETEAFF. DNA of the CDR3: TGCGCCAGCAGCTTGGGGCACACCGAAGAGACTGAAGCTTTCTTT.

This clonotype was counted at least ten times. The rearrangement links TRBV20-1 to TRBJ1-2; possible D gene TRBD1, 6 bases. Per the germline V gene, CDR1 is DFQATT and CDR2 is SNEGSKA (reference sequence). The V gene lost 0 bases and the J gene lost 8 bases, with 13 bases spanning the gap. This CDR3 region has 13 residues. The DNA for the CDR3 is TGCAGTGCTAGAGATCCGACAGGTTGGGGCTACACCTTC. As protein: CSARDPTGWGYTF.

This clonotype was counted at least ten times. V and J are TRBV10-3 and TRBJ2-1; TRBD1 aligns across 8 bases. Looked up from germline, CDR1 is ENHRY and CDR2 is SYGVKD. The CDR3 is 17 amino acids. V trimming: 1 base; J trimming: 2 bases; junction bases outside the gene matches: 7. CDR3 region: CAISELGQGAAYNEQFF. In nucleotides, the CDR3 is TGTGCCATCAGTGAGTTAGGACAGGGAGCGGCCTACAATGAGCAGTTCTTC.

A few counts support this clonotype. The chain employs TRBV10-2 and TRBJ1-5; no clear D. The CDR3 loop spans 16 amino acids. V lost 1 base to trimming and J lost 1 base, with 11 bases between them. Germline CDR1 is WSHSY and CDR2 is SAAADI. The CDR3 reads CASSELKGKSNQPQHF. CDR3 sequence (DNA): TGCGCCAGCAGTGAGTTGAAGGGTAAGAGCAATCAGCCCCAGCATTTT.

V is TRBV7-6 and J is TRBJ2-1, with D tentatively TRBD1 (6 bases). V was shortened by 3 bases and J by 5 bases, with 20 bases between the two germline ends. The CDR3 is 17 residues long. CDR1 and CDR2 (germline): SGHVS, FNYEAQ. For the CDR3, the DNA is TGTGCCAGCAGCTTTCCCCGGGCGAGCAGGGGAAACAATGAGCAGTTCTTC. Protein sequence: CASSFPRASRGNNEQFF.

The chain has TRBV11-2 and TRBJ2-3, with D perhaps TRBD2 (5 bases). In germline, CDR1 is SGHAT, CDR2 FQNNGV. V lost 1 base, J lost 2 bases, and 22 bases lay in between. This CDR3 region has 19 residues. The CDR3 region is CASSLVRSGTRLSTDTQYF. The CDR3 DNA follows: TGTGCCAGCAGCTTAGTCCGCTCGGGAACTCGGCTATCCACAGATACGCAGTATTTT. The full variable domain, rest sourced from reference TRBV11-2 and TRBJ2-3, is EAGVAQSPRYKIIEKRQSVAFWCNPISGHATLYWYQQILGQGPKLLIQFQNNGVVDDSQLPKDRFSAERLKGVDSTLKIQPAKLEDSAVYLCASSLVRSGTRLSTDTQYFGPGTRLTVL.

This clonotype has at least ten counts. This chain uses TRBV20-1 with TRBJ2-1; D ambiguous. Germline V CDR1 and CDR2: DFQATT, SNEGSKA (reference sequence). The CDR3 totals 16 residues. Trimming stripped 1 base from V and 5 bases from J, with 18 bases between. The CDR3 reads CSARVPPRTQDNEQFF. The CDR3 DNA sequence: TGCAGTGCTAGAGTCCCCCCCCGGACCCAGGACAATGAGCAGTTCTTC.

Of note for this clonotype: At one end the junction does not follow the germline gene, possibly because of a read error. The rearrangement links TRBV2 to TRBJ2-3, with 12 nucleotides matching TRBD2. The length of the CDR3 is 18 residues. Germline V CDR1 and CDR2: SNHLY, FYNNEI. The CDR3 nucleotides read TGTGCCTGCAGTGCTCGACTAGCGGGGGAGTCCAGGGGAGATACGCAGTATTTT. Protein: CACSARLAGESRGDTQYF.

The chain carries TRBV28 and TRBJ1-2, with D unresolved. The germline V gene encodes CDR1 MDHEN and CDR2 SYDVKM. The CDR3 is made up of 15 amino acids. Between the trimmed V and J ends, which lost 5 bases and 4 bases, there was a span of 17 bases. The CDR3 coding sequence is TGTGCCAGCAGTCTTCAAGTGGACGGGCCCTATGGCTACACCTTC. This translates into CASSLQVDGPYGYTF.

This clonotype was seen a handful of times. V gene TRBV12-3 or TRBV12-4 combines with J gene TRBJ2-3; D uncertain. The CDR3 spans 14 residues. The V and J ends lost 3 bases and 2 bases respectively, with 9 bases between them. The CDR3 DNA is TGTGCCAGCAGTTTCGGGTGGCTCACAGATACGCAGTATTTT. It translates to CASSFGWLTDTQYF.

This clonotype has more than one count but fewer than ten. The CDR3 nucleotides are TGCGCCAGCGACACAGGGGGCGCCAGCACCGGGGAGCTGTTTTTT. Protein sequence: CASDTGGASTGELFF. This chain connects TRBV5-1 to TRBJ2-2; 9 positions match TRBD1. Trimming at V came to 7 bases and at J to 4 bases, leaving 8 bases not matched to a gene. There are 15 residues in the CDR3. The germline V gene has CDR1 SGHRS and CDR2 YFSETQ. The full variable domain, in which reference TRBV5-1 and TRBJ2-2 provide the parts outside the CDR3, is KAGVTQTPRYLIKTRGQQVTLSCSPISGHRSVSWYQQTPGQGLQFLFEYFSETQRNKGNFPGRFSGRQFSNSRSEMNVSTLELGDSALYLCASDTGGASTGELFFGEGSRLTVL.

V is TRBV20-1 and J is TRBJ2-5; D unresolved. Germline CDR1 and CDR2: DFQATT and SNEGSKA (reference sequence). The CDR3 contains 15 residues. V dropped 0 bases and J dropped 4 bases, with 15 bases sitting between them. CDR3: CSARDWAAGVETQYF. The CDR3 coding sequence is TGCAGTGCTAGAGATTGGGCAGCTGGAGTAGAGACCCAGTACTTC.

Many counts were recorded for this clonotype. The rearrangement uses TRBV19 and TRBJ1-1, with D uncertain. Trimming took 2 bases from V and 8 from J, leaving 6 bases between them. This CDR3 spans 11 amino acids. Germline-derived CDR1 and CDR2 are LNHDA and SQIVND (reference sequence). This chain's CDR3 is CASSIYSEAFF. The CDR3 region has the DNA TGTGCCAGTAGTATATATTCGGAAGCTTTCTTT.

This clonotype has just a few counts. This sequence joins TRBV7-8 and TRBJ2-7, with D perhaps given as TRBD1 or TRBD2 (5 bases each). Germline V lookup: CDR1 SGHVS, CDR2 FQNEAQ. The CDR3 consists of 15 residues. V dropped 5 bases and J dropped 1 base, with 15 bases sitting between them. The CDR3, as DNA: TGTGCCAGCAGCAAAGGGCCGGGACGATCCTACGAGCAGTACGTC. Protein: CASSKGPGRSYEQYV.